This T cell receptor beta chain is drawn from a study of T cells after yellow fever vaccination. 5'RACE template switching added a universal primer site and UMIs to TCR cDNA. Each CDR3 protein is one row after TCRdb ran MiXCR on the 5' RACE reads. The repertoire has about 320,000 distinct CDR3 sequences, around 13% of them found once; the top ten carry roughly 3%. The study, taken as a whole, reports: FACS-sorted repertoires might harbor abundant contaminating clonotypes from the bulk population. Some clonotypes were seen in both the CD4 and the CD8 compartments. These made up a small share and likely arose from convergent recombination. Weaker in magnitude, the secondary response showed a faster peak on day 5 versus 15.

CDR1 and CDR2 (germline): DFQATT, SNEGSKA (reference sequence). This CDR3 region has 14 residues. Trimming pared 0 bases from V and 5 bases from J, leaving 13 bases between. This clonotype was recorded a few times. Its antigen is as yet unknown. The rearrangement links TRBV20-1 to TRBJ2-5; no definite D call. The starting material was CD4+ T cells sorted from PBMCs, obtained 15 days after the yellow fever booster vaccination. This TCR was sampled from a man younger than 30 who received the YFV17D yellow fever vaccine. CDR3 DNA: TGCAGTGCTAGAGATAATCCCAAGGAGGAGACCCAGTACTTC. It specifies CSARDNPKEETQYF.